Reported below is one T cell receptor beta chain. An end of the junction does not agree with germline; a read error may underlie this. Samples came from patients with localized non-small cell lung adenocarcinoma. The sample originates from a study of CD4 and CD8 cells across lung adenocarcinoma regions. Germline V gene sequence: CDR1 WNHNN, CDR2 SYGVQD (reference sequence). The CDR3 runs to 13 residues. One entry per CDR3 protein results from TCRdb running MiXCR on the PCR reads. Of about 6,500 distinct CDR3 sequences in the sample, 51% were seen once. This clonotype originated in a female donor with lung adenocarcinoma. The CD4 and CD8 labels of this study may be unreliable. Sequenced input: CD4+ T cells from the center of a lung tumor. The chain carries TRBV10-1 and TRBJ2-3; no clear D gene. CDR3 DNA sequence: TGCGCCACCGAACGAGGAGATACAGATACGCAGTACTTT. Translation: CATERGDTDTQYF.